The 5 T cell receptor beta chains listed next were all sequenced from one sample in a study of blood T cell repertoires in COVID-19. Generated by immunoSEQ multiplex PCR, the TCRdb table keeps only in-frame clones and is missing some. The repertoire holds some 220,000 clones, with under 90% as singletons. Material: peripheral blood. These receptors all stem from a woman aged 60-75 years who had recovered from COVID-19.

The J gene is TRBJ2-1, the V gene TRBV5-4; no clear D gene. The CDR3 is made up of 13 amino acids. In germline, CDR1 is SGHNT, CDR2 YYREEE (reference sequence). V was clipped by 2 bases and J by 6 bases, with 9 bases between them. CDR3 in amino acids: CASSFGQLNEQFF. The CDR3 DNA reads TGTGCCAGCAGCTTTGGGCAGCTCAATGAGCAGTTCTTC.

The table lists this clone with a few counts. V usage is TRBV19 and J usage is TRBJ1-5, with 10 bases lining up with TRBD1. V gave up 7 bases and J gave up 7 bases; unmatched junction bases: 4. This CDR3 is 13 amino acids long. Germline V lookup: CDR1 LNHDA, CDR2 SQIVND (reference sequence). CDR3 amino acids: CASTGQGRQPQHF. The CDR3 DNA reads TGTGCCAGTACGGGACAGGGGAGGCAGCCCCAGCATTTT.

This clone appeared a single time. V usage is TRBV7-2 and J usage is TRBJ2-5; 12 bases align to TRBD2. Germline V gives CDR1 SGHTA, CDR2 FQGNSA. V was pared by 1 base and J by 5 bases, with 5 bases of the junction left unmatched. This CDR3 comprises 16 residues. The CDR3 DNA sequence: TGTGCCAGCAGCTTAGGGCTAGCGGGGGGGCCGGAGACCCAGTACTTC. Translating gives CASSLGLAGGPETQYF.

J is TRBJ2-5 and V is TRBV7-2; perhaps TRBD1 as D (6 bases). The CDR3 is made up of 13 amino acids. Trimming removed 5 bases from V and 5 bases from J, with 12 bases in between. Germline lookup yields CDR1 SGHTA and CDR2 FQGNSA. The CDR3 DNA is TGTGCCAGCAGCATAACAGGGCGGGAGACCCAGTACTTC. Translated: CASSITGRETQYF.

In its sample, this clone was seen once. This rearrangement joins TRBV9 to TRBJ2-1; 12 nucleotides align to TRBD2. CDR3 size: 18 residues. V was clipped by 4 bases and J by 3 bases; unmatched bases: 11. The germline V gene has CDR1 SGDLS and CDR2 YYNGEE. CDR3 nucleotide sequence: TGTGCCAGCAGCCCCGTGATGGCGGGACTAGCGGGCTACAATGAGCAGTTCTTC. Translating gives CASSPVMAGLAGYNEQFF.